This entry is about one T cell receptor beta chain. This record belongs to a study of T cell responses to AZD1222 COVID-19 vaccine. The table came from immunoSEQ multiplex PCR; TCRdb's copy has only in-frame clones and leaves some out. The repertoire has 100,000 to 150,000 clones, roughly 92% of them found once; the top ten carry about 1.1%. Second doses at about 4 or about 12 weeks were pooled. CDR3 length equals 15 residues. CDR1 and CDR2 (germline): MNHEY, SVGAGI. Trimming removed 5 bases from V and 6 bases from J; junction bases left unmatched: 8. The chain uses TRBV6-5 and TRBJ1-2; TRBD1 matches 11 bases. The receptor was derived from an adult who received the AZD1222 COVID-19 vaccine. Material: peripheral blood, obtained 28 days after the second AZD1222 dose. The CDR3 DNA reads as TGTGCCAGCAGTCTGGACAGGGGGCGATCGGATGGCTACACCTTC. Translating gives CASSLDRGRSDGYTF.